This T cell receptor (beta chain) was recorded in a study of blood T cell repertoires in COVID-19. Study details: Samples representing acute and convalescent COVID-19 were sourced from the United States, Italy and Spain.

Germline V gene lookup returns CDR1 SQVTM and CDR2 ANQGSEA. The CDR3 length is 14 residues. The ends lost 6 bases at V and 7 bases at J; junction bases unmatched: 14. In the original processing: Amplification from reference gene primers served as the basis for estimated nucleated cell counts. The repertoire was sequenced with immunoSEQ multiplex PCR; TCRdb's copy has only in-frame clones and lacks some. V, J and clone size derive from that table, while D and trimming were established from the DNA sequence. The sample contains roughly 100,000 clones, roughly 80% of which appear only once. This TCR was recovered from a woman aged 80 or over with active or convalescent COVID-19. The chain recombines TRBV29-1 with TRBJ1-2, with 7 bases that match TRBD1. Source material: peripheral blood. The CDR3: CSVDWRGPLSGYTF. The CDR3 DNA is TGCAGCGTAGATTGGAGGGGGCCCTTGAGTGGCTACACCTTC.